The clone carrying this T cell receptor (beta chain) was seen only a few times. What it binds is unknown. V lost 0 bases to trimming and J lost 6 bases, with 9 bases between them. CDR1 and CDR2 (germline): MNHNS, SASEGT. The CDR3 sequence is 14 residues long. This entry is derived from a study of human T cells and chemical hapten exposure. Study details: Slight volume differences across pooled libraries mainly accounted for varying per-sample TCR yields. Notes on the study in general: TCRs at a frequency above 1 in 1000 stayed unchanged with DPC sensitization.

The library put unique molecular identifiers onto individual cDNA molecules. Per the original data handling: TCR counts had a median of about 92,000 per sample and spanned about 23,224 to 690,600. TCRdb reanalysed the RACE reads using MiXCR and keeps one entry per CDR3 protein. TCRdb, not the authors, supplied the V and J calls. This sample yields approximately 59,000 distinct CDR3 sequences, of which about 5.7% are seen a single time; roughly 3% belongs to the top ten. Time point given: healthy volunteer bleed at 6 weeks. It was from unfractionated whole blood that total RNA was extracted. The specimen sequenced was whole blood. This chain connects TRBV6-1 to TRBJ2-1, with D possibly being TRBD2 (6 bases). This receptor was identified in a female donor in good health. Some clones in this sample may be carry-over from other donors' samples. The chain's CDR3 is CASSEALGGNEQFF. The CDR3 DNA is TGTGCCAGCAGTGAAGCCCTGGGAGGCAATGAGCAGTTCTTC.